What follows is one T cell receptor beta chain and its context. Its antigen is undetermined. Mismatch with germline at one junction end may stem from a read error. Germline V gene data show CDR1 as KGHSH and CDR2 as LQKENI. The CDR3 has 13 residues. These data belong to a study of T cell repertoires in cytomegalovirus infection. Overall study context: CMV epitopes, recently identified HLA-C-restricted and well-studied HLA-B-restricted, were used. It was the public TCR beta signatures that indicated both CMV infection and matching HLA type.

TCRdb reprocessed the reads with MiXCR, giving one entry per CDR3 protein. There are around 360,000 distinct CDR3 sequences in the sample; approximately 30% occur only once, and approximately 13% lies in the top ten. The source was cultured PBMCs, collected from culture after CMV antigen stimulation. The receptor's source is a human donor in good health (CMV status not recorded). Some clones in this sample may be carry-over from other donors' samples. The rearrangement uses TRBV18 and TRBJ2-1; unclear D gene. This chain's CDR3 is CASSSPVVNEQFF. CDR3 nucleotide sequence: TGTGCCAGCTCATCACCCGTAGTCAATGAGCAGTTCTTC. The whole variable domain, filled in from reference TRBV18 and TRBJ2-1, reads NAGVMQNPRHLVRRRGQEARLRCSPMKGHSHVYWYRQLPEEGLKFMVYLQKENIIDESGMPKERFSAEFPKEGPSILRIQQVVRGDSAAYFCASSSPVVNEQFFGPGTRLTVL.